This is a list of T cell receptor beta chains from one sample in a study of blood T cell repertoires in COVID-19. Using immunoSEQ multiplex PCR, the repertoire was profiled, and TCRdb retains in-frame clones only, with some absent. The data show around 260,000 clones, about four fifths seen once. Specimen: peripheral blood. The receptor set was obtained from a person aged 70 to 80 with COVID-19, enrolled during active disease. Both conserved end residues are part of each CDR3. D genes are given only for firm matches. Size is stated for part of the rows, as once, few or many counts, or as a class when the clone is expanded.

clone_size	d_call	v_call	j_call	cdr3_aa	cdr3_nt
-	-	TRBV7-9	TRBJ2-7	CASSPTAHSEQYF	TGTGCCAGCAGTCCGACAGCGCACAGCGAGCAGTACTTC
once	-	TRBV5-6	TRBJ1-5	CASSLGQGIRGHQPQHF	TGTGCCAGCAGCTTGGGGCAGGGGATCAGGGGACATCAGCCCCAGCATTTT
-	-	TRBV11-1	TRBJ2-7	CASSLSQGGHYEQYF	TGTGCCAGCAGCTTAAGCCAGGGAGGACACTACGAGCAGTACTTC
-	TRBD1	TRBV7-9	TRBJ1-4	CASSSGQGTNEKLFF	TGTGCCAGCAGCTCTGGACAGGGCACTAATGAAAAACTGTTTTTT
-	TRBD1	TRBV7-9	TRBJ1-2	CASSGTGGNYGYTF	TGTGCCAGCAGCGGGACAGGGGGTAACTATGGCTACACCTTC
once	TRBD2	TRBV7-2	TRBJ2-1	CASSEIGTSGGNEQFF	TGTGCCAGCAGCGAAATCGGGACTAGCGGTGGTAATGAGCAGTTCTTC
-	TRBD1	TRBV2	TRBJ1-5	CASSQSGGGQPQHF	TGTGCCAGCAGTCAATCAGGGGGCGGACAGCCCCAGCATTTT
-	-	TRBV19	TRBJ2-5	CASRTAKKGHGETQYF	TGTGCCAGTCGAACGGCGAAGAAGGGGCACGGGGAGACCCAGTACTTC
-	-	TRBV19	TRBJ1-2	CASSSPASTGHYGYTF	TGTGCCAGTAGTTCCCCAGCTTCAACAGGGCACTATGGCTACACCTTC
once	TRBD2	TRBV27	TRBJ2-7	CASTDRGGYEQYF	TGTGCCAGTACAGACCGGGGGGGCTACGAGCAGTACTTC
-	TRBD1	TRBV19	TRBJ1-5	CASSLNTGDQPQHF	TGTGCCAGTAGTCTTAACACAGGGGACCAGCCCCAGCATTTT
few	-	TRBV6-5	TRBJ2-1	CASSYSRLSNEQFF	TGTGCCAGCAGTTACTCGAGGCTTTCTAATGAGCAGTTCTTC
-	-	TRBV29-1	TRBJ2-5	CSVVFDQETQYF	TGCAGCGTTGTCTTCGACCAAGAGACCCAGTACTTC